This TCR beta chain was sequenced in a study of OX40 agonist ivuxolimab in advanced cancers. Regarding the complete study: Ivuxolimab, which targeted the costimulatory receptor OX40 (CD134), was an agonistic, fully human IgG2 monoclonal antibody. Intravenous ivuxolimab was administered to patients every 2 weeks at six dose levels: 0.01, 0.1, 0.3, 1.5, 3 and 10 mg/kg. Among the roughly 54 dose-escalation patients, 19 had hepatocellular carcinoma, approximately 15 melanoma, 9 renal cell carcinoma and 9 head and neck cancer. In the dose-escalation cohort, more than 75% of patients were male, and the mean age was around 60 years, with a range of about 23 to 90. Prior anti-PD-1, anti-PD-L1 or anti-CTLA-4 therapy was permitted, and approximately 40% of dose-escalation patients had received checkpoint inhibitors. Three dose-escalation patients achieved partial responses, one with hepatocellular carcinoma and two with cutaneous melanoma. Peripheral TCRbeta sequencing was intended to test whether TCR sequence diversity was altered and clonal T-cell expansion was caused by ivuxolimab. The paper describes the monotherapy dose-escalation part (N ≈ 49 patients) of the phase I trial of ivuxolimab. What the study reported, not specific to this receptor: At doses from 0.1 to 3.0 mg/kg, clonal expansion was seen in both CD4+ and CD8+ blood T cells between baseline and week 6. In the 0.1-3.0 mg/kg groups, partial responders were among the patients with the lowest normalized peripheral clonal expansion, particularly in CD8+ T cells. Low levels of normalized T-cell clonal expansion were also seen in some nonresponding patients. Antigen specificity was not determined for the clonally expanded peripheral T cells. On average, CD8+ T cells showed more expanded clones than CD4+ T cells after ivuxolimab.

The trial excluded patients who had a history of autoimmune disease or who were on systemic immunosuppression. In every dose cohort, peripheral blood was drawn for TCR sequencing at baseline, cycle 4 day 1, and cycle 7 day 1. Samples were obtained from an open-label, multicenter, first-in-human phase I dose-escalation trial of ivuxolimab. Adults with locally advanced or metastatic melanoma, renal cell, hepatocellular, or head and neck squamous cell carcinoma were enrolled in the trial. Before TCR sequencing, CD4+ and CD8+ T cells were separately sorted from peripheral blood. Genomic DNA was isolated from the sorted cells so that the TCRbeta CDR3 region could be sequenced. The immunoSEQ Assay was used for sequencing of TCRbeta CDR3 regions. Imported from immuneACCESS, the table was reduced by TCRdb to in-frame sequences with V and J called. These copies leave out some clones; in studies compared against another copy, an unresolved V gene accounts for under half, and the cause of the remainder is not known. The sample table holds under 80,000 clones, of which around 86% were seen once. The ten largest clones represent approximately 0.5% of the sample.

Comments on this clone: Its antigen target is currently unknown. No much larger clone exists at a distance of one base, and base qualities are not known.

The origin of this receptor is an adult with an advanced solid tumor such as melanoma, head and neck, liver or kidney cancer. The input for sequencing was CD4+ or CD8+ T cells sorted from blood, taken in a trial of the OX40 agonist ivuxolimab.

The sequenced DNA: TGTGCCAGTAGTATAGATGTAGGGAGGAGGTCTGGCTACACCTTC. Translated, it gives CASSIDVGRRSGYTF. The V gene is TRBV19 and the J gene is TRBJ1-2, with an unclear D gene assignment. The germline V gene (reference sequence) specifies LNHDA as CDR1 and SQIVND as CDR2. Inclusive of the bounding cysteine and phenylalanine, the CDR3 is 15 residues long. Only the CDR3 part of the read is kept: 45 bases, read in frame from the first base. V drops 0 bases and J drops 7 bases, leaving 15 bases in between.